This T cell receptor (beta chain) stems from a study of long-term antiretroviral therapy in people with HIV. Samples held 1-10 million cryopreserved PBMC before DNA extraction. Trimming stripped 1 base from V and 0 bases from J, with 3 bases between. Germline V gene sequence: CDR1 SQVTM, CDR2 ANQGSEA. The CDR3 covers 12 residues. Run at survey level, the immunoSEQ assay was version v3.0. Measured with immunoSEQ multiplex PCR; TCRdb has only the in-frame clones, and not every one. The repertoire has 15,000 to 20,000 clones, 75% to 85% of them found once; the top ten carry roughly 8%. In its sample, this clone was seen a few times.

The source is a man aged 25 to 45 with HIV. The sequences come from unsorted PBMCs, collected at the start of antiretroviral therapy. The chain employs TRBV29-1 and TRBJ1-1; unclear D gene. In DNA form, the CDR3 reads TGCAGCGTTGAAGTCGTGAACACTGAAGCTTTCTTT. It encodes CSVEVVNTEAFF.